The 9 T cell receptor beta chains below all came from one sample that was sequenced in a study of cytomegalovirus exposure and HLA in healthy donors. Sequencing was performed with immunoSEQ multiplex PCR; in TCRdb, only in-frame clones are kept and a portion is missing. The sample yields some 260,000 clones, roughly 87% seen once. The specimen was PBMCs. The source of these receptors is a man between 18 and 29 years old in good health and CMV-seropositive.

The CDR3 is CASSWGSGVEGANYGYTF. The CDR3 DNA sequence: TGTGCCAGCAGCTGGGGATCAGGGGTGGAAGGAGCTAACTATGGCTACACCTTC. The gene calls are TRBV5-6 and TRBJ1-2; a possible D gene is TRBD1 (6 bases). The germline V gene encodes CDR1 SGHDT and CDR2 YYEEEE. Trimming cost V 3 bases and J 0 bases, with 21 bases left between them. The CDR3 has 18 residues.

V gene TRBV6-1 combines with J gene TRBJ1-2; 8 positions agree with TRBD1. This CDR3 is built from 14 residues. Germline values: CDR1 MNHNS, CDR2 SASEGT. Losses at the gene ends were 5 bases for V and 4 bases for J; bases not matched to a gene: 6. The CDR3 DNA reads TGTGCCAGCAGTAATGACGGGACAGGCTATGGCTACACCTTC. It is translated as CASSNDGTGYGYTF.

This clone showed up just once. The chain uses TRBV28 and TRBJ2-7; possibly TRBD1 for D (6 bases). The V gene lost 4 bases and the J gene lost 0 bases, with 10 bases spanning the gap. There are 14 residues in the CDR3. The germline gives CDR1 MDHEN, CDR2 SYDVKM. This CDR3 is CASSYGQYSYEQYF. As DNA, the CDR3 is TGTGCCAGCAGTTACGGACAGTACTCCTACGAGCAGTACTTC.

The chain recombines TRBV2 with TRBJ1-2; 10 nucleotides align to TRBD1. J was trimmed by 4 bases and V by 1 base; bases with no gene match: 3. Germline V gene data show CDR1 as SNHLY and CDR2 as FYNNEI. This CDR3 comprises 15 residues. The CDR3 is CASSEGQGAVYGYTF. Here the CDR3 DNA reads TGTGCCAGCAGTGAAGGACAGGGGGCAGTCTATGGCTACACCTTC.

The CDR3 spells CASNGYEQFF. DNA for the CDR3: TGTGCCAGCAACGGGTATGAGCAGTTCTTC. The chain combines TRBV2 with TRBJ2-1; D not resolved. CDR1 SNHLY and CDR2 FYNNEI come from the germline V gene. This CDR3 region has 10 residues. V was shortened by 7 bases and J by 8 bases, with 6 bases between the two germline ends.

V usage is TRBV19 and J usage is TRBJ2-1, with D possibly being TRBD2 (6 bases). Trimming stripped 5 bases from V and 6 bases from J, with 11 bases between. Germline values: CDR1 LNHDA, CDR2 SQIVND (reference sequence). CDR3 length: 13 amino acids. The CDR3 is CASSDGSPNEQFF. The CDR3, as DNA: TGTGCCAGTAGTGACGGGAGTCCCAATGAGCAGTTCTTC.

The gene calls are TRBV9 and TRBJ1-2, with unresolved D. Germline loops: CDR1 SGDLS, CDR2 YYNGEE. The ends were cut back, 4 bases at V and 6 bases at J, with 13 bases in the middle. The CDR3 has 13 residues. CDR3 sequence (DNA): TGTGCCAGCAGCTCCCAGGCAGCAAATGGCTACACCTTC. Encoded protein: CASSSQAANGYTF.

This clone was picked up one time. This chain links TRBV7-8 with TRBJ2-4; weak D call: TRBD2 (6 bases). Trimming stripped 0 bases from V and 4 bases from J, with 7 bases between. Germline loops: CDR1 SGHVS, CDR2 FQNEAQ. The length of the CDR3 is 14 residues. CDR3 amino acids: CASSLAGRKNIQYF. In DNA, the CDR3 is TGTGCCAGCAGCTTAGCGGGGAGGAAAAACATTCAGTACTTC.

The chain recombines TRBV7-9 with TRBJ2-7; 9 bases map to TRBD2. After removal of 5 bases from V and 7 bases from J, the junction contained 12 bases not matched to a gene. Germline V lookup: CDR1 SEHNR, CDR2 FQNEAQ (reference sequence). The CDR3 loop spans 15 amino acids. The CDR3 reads CASSPPPGLAEEQYF. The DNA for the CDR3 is TGTGCCAGCAGCCCCCCACCGGGACTAGCAGAGGAGCAGTACTTC.